These 12 T cell receptor beta chains share one sample of origin, sequenced in a study of OX40 agonist ivuxolimab in advanced cancers. Data came from immunoSEQ multiplex PCR; TCRdb stores just in-frame clones and leaves some out. The data hold 99,000 or so clones, with around 96% observed a single time. The sequences come from CD4+ or CD8+ T cells sorted from blood, collected in a trial of the OX40 agonist ivuxolimab. The receptors derive from an adult with an advanced solid tumor such as melanoma, head and neck, liver or kidney cancer.

V is TRBV11-2 and J is TRBJ2-7; the match to TRBD2 covers 15 bases. The CDR3 spans 17 residues. Germline trimming cut 5 bases from V and 1 base from J; bases unmatched to any gene: 6. Germline loops: CDR1 SGHAT, CDR2 FQNNGV. The CDR3 region is CASSPGLAGGLSYEQYF. CDR3 in DNA: TGTGCCAGCAGCCCGGGACTAGCGGGAGGACTATCCTACGAGCAGTACTTC.

This rearrangement joins TRBV25-1 to TRBJ1-1; maybe TRBD1 (6 bases). CDR3 length equals 16 residues. Looked up from germline, CDR1 is MGHDK and CDR2 is SYGVNS. V lost 2 bases to trimming and J lost 3 bases, with 16 bases between them. CDR3 region: CASSEEGGGADTEAFF. The CDR3 coding sequence is TGTGCCAGCAGTGAAGAAGGGGGGGGCGCGGACACTGAAGCTTTCTTT.

The V and J genes are TRBV9 and TRBJ1-2, with D possibly matching TRBD1 (5 bases). Germline lookup yields CDR1 SGDLS and CDR2 YYNGEE. The V end was cut by 4 bases, the J end by 0 bases, with 13 bases between. CDR3 size: 15 residues. DNA for the CDR3: TGTGCCAGCAGCTTATCACAGGCAGCTAACTATGGCTACACCTTC. This gives the protein CASSLSQAANYGYTF.

J is TRBJ1-5 and V is TRBV27; weak D call: TRBD1 (6 bases). V was shortened by 6 bases and J by 4 bases, with 13 bases between the two germline ends. Looked up from germline, CDR1 is MNHEY and CDR2 is SMNVEV (reference sequence). The length of the CDR3 is 14 residues. The CDR3 sequence is CASSLTGTNQPQHF. CDR3 DNA sequence: TGTGCCAGCAGCCTGACAGGAACTAATCAGCCCCAGCATTTT.

The chain has TRBV4-1 and TRBJ1-4, with 7 bases that match TRBD1. Germline values: CDR1 MGHRA, CDR2 YSYEKL. The CDR3 sequence is 15 residues long. V lost 4 bases, J lost 1 base, and 3 bases stayed unmatched. CDR3 sequence reads: CASSLTGETNEKLFF. Written as DNA, the CDR3 is TGCGCCAGCAGCCTCACAGGGGAAACTAATGAAAAACTGTTTTTT.

This chain connects TRBV11-2 to TRBJ2-5; D is unclear. CDR1 SGHAT and CDR2 FQNNGV come from the germline V gene. The CDR3 sequence is 13 residues long. Trimming left V 3 bases short and J 4 bases short, with 9 bases between. CDR3 DNA: TGTGCCAGCAGCTTTTTGGGCCTAGAGACCCAGTACTTC. Protein product: CASSFLGLETQYF.

This rearrangement joins TRBV7-9 to TRBJ2-2; 9 nucleotides align to TRBD1. The ends lost 4 bases at V and 7 bases at J; junction bases unmatched: 7. The CDR3 is 15 amino acids. Per the germline V gene, CDR1 is SEHNR and CDR2 is FQNEAQ (reference sequence). This CDR3 is CASSSGDRVNGELFF. CDR3 nucleotides: TGTGCCAGCAGCTCAGGGGACAGGGTTAACGGGGAGCTGTTTTTT.

J is TRBJ2-1 and V is TRBV28; D uncertain. V lost 3 bases and J 0 bases, leaving 12 bases between the germline ends. CDR3 length: 16 amino acids. Germline CDR1 and CDR2: MDHEN and SYDVKM. The CDR3 nucleotides are TGTGCCAGCAGTTTTGTAGTCCCCGTCTCCTACAATGAGCAGTTCTTC. Translating gives CASSFVVPVSYNEQFF.

The chain combines TRBV5-5 with TRBJ1-1, with D possibly matching TRBD1 (5 bases). Germline V CDR1 and CDR2: SGHKS, YYEKEE (reference sequence). V lost 3 bases and J lost 1, with 16 bases in between. The CDR3 covers 16 residues. The CDR3 region is CASSWGSNRRNTEAFF. For the CDR3, the DNA is TGTGCCAGCAGCTGGGGGTCGAATCGGAGGAACACTGAAGCTTTCTTT. The variable domain in full, with the rest retrieved from reference TRBV5-5 and TRBJ1-1, is DAGVTQSPTHLIKTRGQQVTLRCSPISGHKSVSWYQQVLGQGPQFIFQYYEKEERGRGNFPDRFSARQFPNYSSELNVNALLLGDSALYLCASSWGSNRRNTEAFFGQGTRLTVV.

The chain uses TRBV30 and TRBJ1-1; unclear D gene. This CDR3 has 11 residues. Trimming left V 4 bases short and J 5 bases short, with 8 bases between. CDR1 and CDR2 (germline): GTSNPN, SVGIG (reference sequence). DNA of the CDR3: TGTGCCTGGATGGGTAGTACTGAAGCTTTCTTT. The encoded protein is CAWMGSTEAFF.

This chain connects TRBV18 to TRBJ2-7; D possibly matches TRBD1 or TRBD2 (5 bases each). Trimming pared 3 bases from V and 0 bases from J, leaving 9 bases between. This CDR3 is built from 14 residues. Germline CDR1 and CDR2: KGHSH and LQKENI. Here the CDR3 DNA reads TGTGCCAGCTCACCGGGACCCAGCTCCTACGAGCAGTACTTC. It translates to CASSPGPSSYEQYF.

The gene calls are TRBV7-9 and TRBJ1-5, with no clear D. V was cut by 4 bases and J by 1 base, with 8 bases left in between. In germline, CDR1 is SEHNR, CDR2 FQNEAQ (reference sequence). The CDR3 totals 14 residues. The CDR3 spells CASSSVESNQPQHF. CDR3 coding DNA: TGTGCCAGCAGCTCAGTGGAGAGCAATCAGCCCCAGCATTTT.